Presented here are 21 T cell receptor beta chains from one specimen sequenced in a study of T cell changes during pregnancy in multiple sclerosis. Generated by immunoSEQ multiplex PCR, the TCRdb table keeps only in-frame clones and is missing some. The sample contains over 80,000 clones, about nine tenths of which appear only once. This specimen was peripheral blood, taken in the second trimester of pregnancy. The receptor set was obtained from a female donor in good health, enrolled as a control in a pregnancy study.

This chain links TRBV6-6 with TRBJ1-4; possible D gene TRBD1, 5 bases. Between the trimmed V and J ends, which lost 7 bases and 5 bases, there was a span of 17 bases. This CDR3 is built from 15 residues. Germline-derived CDR1 and CDR2 are MNHNY and SVGAGI (reference sequence). The CDR3 here is CASIERGSFNEKLFF. CDR3 sequence (DNA): TGTGCCAGCATCGAACGGGGGTCGTTCAATGAAAAACTGTTTTTT.

This clone was counted only a few times. The chain carries TRBV6-5 and TRBJ1-2, with 8 bases aligning to TRBD1. CDR1 is MNHEY and CDR2 is SVGAGI in the germline V gene. Trimming at V came to 6 bases and at J to 4 bases, leaving 10 bases not matched to a gene. CDR3 length: 15 amino acids. CDR3 sequence reads: CASSQRTGIAYGYTF. The CDR3 bases are TGTGCCAGCAGCCAACGGACAGGGATAGCCTATGGCTACACCTTC.

V and J are TRBV6-5 and TRBJ2-5; 7 positions agree with TRBD2. Germline lookup yields CDR1 MNHEY and CDR2 SVGAGI. The J segment lost 7 bases and the V segment lost 7 bases, leaving 15 bases of the junction unmatched. This CDR3 has 15 residues. The CDR3 loop is CASTSSRGPGGTQYF. The CDR3 nucleotides read TGTGCCAGCACGTCGTCACGGGGCCCGGGGGGGACCCAGTACTTC.

The table lists this clone with a count of one. V and J are TRBV6-6 and TRBJ2-5; TRBD1 aligns across 7 bases. This CDR3 has 12 amino acids. CDR1 is MNHNY, CDR2 SVGAGI, per germline (reference sequence). The trim removed 9 bases at V and 4 bases at J, leaving 5 bases unmatched. The CDR3 is CASQAGGETQYF. The DNA for the CDR3 is TGTGCCAGTCAGGCAGGGGGAGAGACCCAGTACTTC.

This chain links TRBV18 with TRBJ1-1; D not certain. Germline CDR1 KGHSH, CDR2 LQKENI. Trimming took 3 bases from V and 5 from J, leaving 13 bases between them. The CDR3 spans 14 residues. CDR3 region: CASSPREGGTEAFF. Written as DNA, the CDR3 is TGTGCCAGCTCACCCCGGGAGGGAGGGACTGAAGCTTTCTTT.

The CDR3 DNA follows: TGTGCCTGCAGGACTAGCGGGCCGGGTGAGCAGTTCTTC. Translated, it gives CACRTSGPGEQFF. The chain uses TRBV30 and TRBJ2-1; 11 positions agree with TRBD2. After removal of 6 bases from V and 9 bases from J, the junction contained 7 bases not matched to a gene. There are 13 residues in the CDR3. The germline gives CDR1 GTSNPN, CDR2 SVGIG (reference sequence). Filled out from reference TRBV30 and TRBJ2-1, the complete variable domain reads SQTIHQWPATLVQPVGSPLSLECTVEGTSNPNLYWYRQAAGRGLQLLFYSVGIGQISSEVPQNLSASRPQDRQFILSSKKLLLSDSGFYLCACRTSGPGEQFFGPGTRLTVL.

This chain uses TRBV28 with TRBJ2-1, with D possibly matching TRBD2 (6 bases). Trimming took off 11 bases at V and 0 bases at J, with 14 bases between the two ends. The CDR3 spans 14 residues. In germline, CDR1 is MDHEN, CDR2 SYDVKM. The CDR3 spells CAARGGVSYNEQFF. CDR3 in DNA: TGTGCCGCAAGGGGAGGCGTCTCCTACAATGAGCAGTTCTTC.

The CDR3 loop is CASSRGGFYEQYF. The CDR3 nucleotides are TGTGCCAGTAGTAGGGGGGGCTTTTACGAGCAGTACTTC. The chain is built from TRBV19 and TRBJ2-7; weak D call: TRBD2 (7 bases). The V end was cut by 4 bases, the J end by 4 bases, with 11 bases between. Germline V gene data show CDR1 as LNHDA and CDR2 as SQIVND (reference sequence). CDR3 length: 13 amino acids.

The chain is built from TRBV11-2 and TRBJ2-7; a weak D match, TRBD2 (6 bases). CDR1 SGHAT and CDR2 FQNNGV come from the germline V gene. Trimming shortened V by 2 bases and J by 2 bases, and 13 bases separated the two germline ends. The CDR3 runs to 15 residues. The CDR3 coding sequence is TGTGCCAGCAGCTTACGGCGCGGGACGGCCTACGAGCAGTACTTC. This gives the protein CASSLRRGTAYEQYF. Complete variable domain (other parts from reference TRBV11-2 and TRBJ2-7): EAGVAQSPRYKIIEKRQSVAFWCNPISGHATLYWYQQILGQGPKLLIQFQNNGVVDDSQLPKDRFSAERLKGVDSTLKIQPAKLEDSAVYLCASSLRRGTAYEQYFGPGTRLTVT.

V is TRBV7-2 and J is TRBJ1-3; 7 bases are shared with TRBD1. Germline V lookup: CDR1 SGHTA, CDR2 FQGNSA. The CDR3 runs to 14 residues. V dropped 4 bases and J dropped 2; count of bases not matched to a gene: 2. CDR3 bases: TGTGCCAGCAGCTACGACAGGGCTGGAAACACCATATATTTT. This encodes CASSYDRAGNTIYF.

This clone has only one observation. Here the CDR3 reads CASSPTPTGNTEAFF. As DNA, the CDR3 is TGCGCCAGCAGCCCCACTCCTACCGGGAACACTGAAGCTTTCTTT. This rearrangement joins TRBV5-1 to TRBJ1-1; D call uncertain. Germline CDR1 reads SGHRS; CDR2 reads YFSETQ. This CDR3 has 15 amino acids. Trimming shortened V by 4 bases and J by 1 base, and 14 bases separated the two germline ends.

The rearrangement links TRBV5-5 to TRBJ1-1; D may be TRBD1 (6 bases). CDR3 length: 13 residues. V lost 1 base and J 3 bases, leaving 7 bases between the germline ends. Germline V gene lookup returns CDR1 SGHKS and CDR2 YYEKEE (reference sequence). CDR3 DNA sequence: TGTGCCAGCAGCTTGTACAGGGACACTGAAGCTTTCTTT. Amino acid sequence: CASSLYRDTEAFF.

This chain links TRBV6-5 with TRBJ2-3; D may be TRBD2 (6 bases). Trimming shortened V by 2 bases and J by 6 bases, and 15 bases separated the two germline ends. Germline V gives CDR1 MNHEY, CDR2 SVGAGI. CDR3 length: 15 residues. CDR3: CASSYVAGSPDTQYF. The CDR3 nucleotides read TGTGCCAGCAGTTACGTGGCGGGGTCACCGGATACGCAGTATTTT.

V is TRBV15 and J is TRBJ1-2; TRBD1 aligns across 9 bases. CDR1 LNHNV and CDR2 YYDKDF come from the germline V gene (reference sequence). The V and J ends lost 0 bases and 2 bases, in that order; junction bases with no gene match: 7. The CDR3 sequence is 17 residues long. CDR3 residues: CATSRDRGQGVNYGYTF. CDR3 nucleotide sequence: TGTGCCACCAGCAGAGATAGGGGACAGGGAGTAAACTATGGCTACACCTTC.

The chain is built from TRBV11-3 and TRBJ2-7, with 7 bases that match TRBD1. The CDR3 is 14 residues long. After removal of 5 bases from V and 1 base from J, the junction contained 5 bases not matched to a gene. Per the germline V gene, CDR1 is SGHNT and CDR2 is YENEEA. The DNA for the CDR3 is TGTGCCAGCAGCCCATACAGGGGTTCCTACGAGCAGTACTTC. It encodes CASSPYRGSYEQYF.

The genes are TRBV27 and TRBJ2-3; no firm D call. V lost 2 bases and J lost 5, with 11 bases in between. The germline gives CDR1 MNHEY, CDR2 SMNVEV (reference sequence). CDR3 size: 14 residues. The CDR3 bases are TGTGCCAGCAGTTTAGCCTCGCCGGTAGATACGCAGTATTTT. Translated: CASSLASPVDTQYF.

The sample holds a few counts of this clone. The DNA of the CDR3 is TGTGCCAGCAGTTTAATAGCGGGAGAGCTGAGCCAGACCCAGTACTTC. Protein product: CASSLIAGELSQTQYF. The chain is built from TRBV28 and TRBJ2-5, with TRBD2 identical over 9 bases. This CDR3 has 16 residues. Trimming cost V 2 bases and J 6 bases; bases outside gene matches: 10. The germline V gene encodes CDR1 MDHEN and CDR2 SYDVKM. Variable domain in full (rest from reference TRBV28 and TRBJ2-5): DVKVTQSSRYLVKRTGEKVFLECVQDMDHENMFWYRQDPGLGLRLIYFSYDVKMKEKGDIPEGYSVSREKKERFSLILESASTNQTSMYLCASSLIAGELSQTQYFGPGTRLLVL.

The chain recombines TRBV5-1 with TRBJ2-1, with 8 nucleotides matching TRBD2. Germline trimming cut 0 bases from V and 7 bases from J; bases unmatched to any gene: 3. The CDR3 has 14 amino acids. The germline V gene has CDR1 SGHRS and CDR2 YFSETQ. CDR3 sequence (DNA): TGCGCCAGCAGCTTGGTTCGGGGGGGTAATGAGCAGTTCTTC. The encoded protein is CASSLVRGGNEQFF.

The chain combines TRBV29-1 with TRBJ2-1; D unresolved. Germline assignment: CDR1 SQVTM and CDR2 ANQGSEA. This CDR3 has 11 residues. V lost 8 bases and J lost 9, with 14 bases in between. CDR3 sequence (DNA): TGCAGCCTTCAAACCGCTACTGAGCAGTTCTTC. This sequence encodes CSLQTATEQFF.

The V call is TRBV2, the J call TRBJ1-1; 7 bases are a match to TRBD1. Germline-derived CDR1 and CDR2 are SNHLY and FYNNEI. This CDR3 spans 18 amino acids. With V trimmed by 4 bases and J by 5 bases, 19 bases remained unmatched. Here the CDR3 reads CASSAIEGQGGRGTEAFF. The CDR3 DNA follows: TGTGCCAGCAGTGCTATTGAGGGCCAGGGGGGAAGGGGTACTGAAGCTTTCTTT.

The chain couples TRBV6-4 to TRBJ2-3; D possibly corresponds to TRBD1 (5 bases). The CDR3 extends over 14 amino acids. Trimming removed 5 bases at V and 3 bases at J, with 12 bases between. Germline V gene sequence: CDR1 MRHNA, CDR2 SNTAGT. CDR3 loop: CASSRWAGTDTQYF. CDR3 bases: TGTGCCAGCAGTCGGTGGGCAGGGACAGATACGCAGTATTTT.